The next 26 T cell receptor beta chains were all read from a single sample in a study of graft-versus-host responses after intestinal transplantation. These receptors have no identified antigens. Profiled with immunoSEQ multiplex PCR; TCRdb holds only in-frame clones, not every one. The data show 130,000 or so clones, about 93% seen once. The source material was unstimulated CD4+ T cells sorted from spleen or lymph node cells, sampled before intestinal transplant. The receptor source for this set is a human donor who received an intestinal transplant.

The V call is TRBV7-2, the J call TRBJ1-2; 8 bases match TRBD1. Germline V gives CDR1 SGHTA, CDR2 FQGNSA. Losses at the gene ends were 1 base for V and 3 bases for J; bases not matched to a gene: 7. This CDR3 is 16 amino acids long. The CDR3 region has the DNA TGTGCCAGCAGCTTAGTGGAGACAGGGGTAGACTATGGCTACACCTTC. Its translation: CASSLVETGVDYGYTF. Based on the CDR3 plus reference TRBV7-2 and TRBJ1-2, the full variable domain is GAGVSQSPSNKVTEKGKDVELRCDPISGHTALYWYRQSLGQGLEFLIYFQGNSAPDKSGLPSDRFSAERTGGSVSTLTIQRTQQEDSAVYLCASSLVETGVDYGYTFGSGTRLTVV.

J is TRBJ1-1 and V is TRBV28; no reliable D call. V dropped 2 bases and J dropped 0 bases, with 7 bases sitting between them. CDR3 length: 14 residues. CDR1 MDHEN and CDR2 SYDVKM come from the germline V gene. The CDR3 nucleotides read TGTGCCAGCAGTTTAGGGCTGATGAACACTGAAGCTTTCTTT. This codes for CASSLGLMNTEAFF.

This chain links TRBV30 with TRBJ2-3; D is ambiguous. The CDR3 is 12 amino acids. The V gene's germline CDR1 is GTSNPN and CDR2 SVGIG (reference sequence). V was trimmed by 0 bases and J by 4 bases, leaving 5 bases between them. For the CDR3, the DNA is TGTGCCTGGAGTGTAACCGCAGATACGCAGTATTTT. This codes for CAWSVTADTQYF. Based on the CDR3 plus reference TRBV30 and TRBJ2-3, the full variable domain is SQTIHQWPATLVQPVGSPLSLECTVEGTSNPNLYWYRQAAGRGLQLLFYSVGIGQISSEVPQNLSASRPQDRQFILSSKKLLLSDSGFYLCAWSVTADTQYFGPGTRLTVL.

The chain links TRBV27 to TRBJ2-5; possibly TRBD1 or TRBD2 for D (7 bases each). The CDR3 length is 14 residues. V gave up 10 bases and J gave up 2 bases, with 17 bases separating them. Germline values: CDR1 MNHEY, CDR2 SMNVEV (reference sequence). The CDR3 region is CATAGGGGQETQYF. In DNA, the CDR3 is TGTGCCACAGCAGGGGGAGGGGGTCAAGAGACCCAGTACTTC.

The chain combines TRBV7-2 with TRBJ2-3; TRBD1 aligns across 7 bases. The CDR3 runs to 15 residues. V shed 6 bases and J 2 bases; nucleotides not matched to a gene: 8. The germline CDR1 and CDR2 sequences are SGHTA and FQGNSA. The CDR3 region is CASSQTGESTDTQYF. The CDR3 DNA reads TGTGCCAGCAGTCAAACAGGGGAATCCACAGATACGCAGTATTTT.

V is TRBV6-1 and J is TRBJ2-1, with 9 bases identical to TRBD2. The CDR3 loop spans 16 amino acids. Looked up from germline, CDR1 is MNHNS and CDR2 is SASEGT. Unmatched junction bases numbered 3, after V lost 1 base and J lost 2 bases. In DNA, the CDR3 is TGTGCCAGCAGTGAAGGAGGCGGGAGGGCCTACAATGAGCAGTTCTTC. Its translation: CASSEGGGRAYNEQFF.

This clone came up once. The V and J genes are TRBV27 and TRBJ2-5; TRBD1 matches at 7 bases. This CDR3 contains 14 residues. V dropped 3 bases and J dropped 2; count of bases not matched to a gene: 3. CDR1 and CDR2 from the germline V gene are MNHEY and SMNVEV (reference sequence). The CDR3 DNA is TGTGCCAGCAGTTTTGGCAGGGGGCAAGAGACCCAGTACTTC. It is translated as CASSFGRGQETQYF.

This clone came up a few times. The chain has TRBV7-9 and TRBJ2-7; TRBD2 is a possible D gene (5 bases). The CDR3 sequence is 15 residues long. The ends were cut back, 1 base at V and 3 bases at J, with 13 bases in the middle. From germline, CDR1 is SEHNR and CDR2 FQNEAQ (reference sequence). The CDR3 nucleotides read TGTGCCAGCAGCTTAGACGAGGGAAACCTCTACGAGCAGTACTTC. This gives the protein CASSLDEGNLYEQYF.

This clone was seen only a few times. The chain uses TRBV7-9 and TRBJ1-2, with D perhaps TRBD1 (6 bases). Germline CDR1 and CDR2: SEHNR and FQNEAQ (reference sequence). V lost 2 bases, J lost 2 bases, and 12 bases lay in between. The CDR3 is 15 residues long. Written as DNA, the CDR3 is TGTGCCAGCAGCTTATCCGCGGGGGCGAACTATGGCTACACCTTC. Amino acid sequence: CASSLSAGANYGYTF.

The chain is built from TRBV15 and TRBJ2-7, with 7 bases matching TRBD2. The CDR3 spans 14 residues. Germline-derived CDR1 and CDR2 are LNHNV and YYDKDF (reference sequence). Germline trimming cut 0 bases from V and 3 bases from J; bases unmatched to any gene: 2. The CDR3 nucleotides are TGTGCCACCAGCAGAGACGGGAGGAGCTACGAGCAGTACTTC. It translates to CATSRDGRSYEQYF.

V is TRBV19 and J is TRBJ2-1, with D maybe TRBD2 (5 bases). The CDR3 is made up of 16 amino acids. V was shortened by 3 bases and J by 3 bases, with 15 bases between the two germline ends. CDR1 is LNHDA, CDR2 SQIVND, per germline (reference sequence). CDR3 in amino acids: CASSIDDYKNYNEQFF. Written as DNA, the CDR3 is TGTGCCAGTAGTATCGACGACTACAAGAACTACAATGAGCAGTTCTTC.

The chain links TRBV11-2 to TRBJ2-1; D is ambiguous. The germline CDR1 and CDR2 sequences are SGHAT and FQNNGV. The CDR3 runs 14 residues. The V end was cut by 5 bases, the J end by 0 bases, with 8 bases between. The CDR3 region has the DNA TGTGCCAGCAGCCTCCCGGCCTCCTACAATGAGCAGTTCTTC. Amino acids: CASSLPASYNEQFF.

The CDR3 loop reads CASSQYYEQYF. In nucleotides, the CDR3 is TGTGCCAGCAGCCAATACTACGAGCAGTACTTC. The J gene is TRBJ2-7, the V gene TRBV7-2; no clear D. Germline V CDR1 and CDR2: SGHTA, FQGNSA. The CDR3 has 11 residues. Trimming took 5 bases from V and 3 from J, leaving 5 bases between them. Drawing the rest from reference TRBV7-2 and TRBJ2-7, the complete variable domain is GAGVSQSPSNKVTEKGKDVELRCDPISGHTALYWYRQSLGQGLEFLIYFQGNSAPDKSGLPSDRFSAERTGGSVSTLTIQRTQQEDSAVYLCASSQYYEQYFGPGTRLTVT.

This clone was detected a few times. V and J are TRBV28 and TRBJ1-2; no reliable D call. This CDR3 is 12 amino acids long. Trimming shortened V by 3 bases and J by 7 bases, and 9 bases separated the two germline ends. Germline-derived CDR1 and CDR2 are MDHEN and SYDVKM. Written as DNA, the CDR3 is TGTGCCAGCAGTTTTGGTTCTCTTGGCTACACCTTC. This sequence encodes CASSFGSLGYTF.

The rearrangement joins TRBV28 to TRBJ1-5, with D unresolved. The CDR3 is 16 residues long. Germline V gene data show CDR1 as MDHEN and CDR2 as SYDVKM. V lost 2 bases and J lost 2, with 13 bases in between. The CDR3 DNA follows: TGTGCCAGCAGTTTAATTTCCGATTTCCGCAATCAGCCCCAGCATTTT. It codes for CASSLISDFRNQPQHF.

The chain joins TRBV5-1 to TRBJ2-1; D is possibly TRBD2 (7 bases). This CDR3 contains 15 residues. Germline CDR1 reads SGHRS; CDR2 reads YFSETQ. Trimming stripped 4 bases from V and 7 bases from J, with 18 bases between. Written as DNA, the CDR3 is TGCGCCAGCAGCCGGGGGGACATGATCAGAAATGAGCAGTTCTTC. This gives the protein CASSRGDMIRNEQFF.

The V gene is TRBV6-1, the J gene TRBJ1-5; a weak D match, TRBD1 (5 bases). The CDR3 covers 14 residues. Germline V gives CDR1 MNHNS, CDR2 SASEGT. Trimming removed 5 bases at V and 6 bases at J, with 14 bases between. DNA of the CDR3: TGTGCCAGCAGTAGCATGGTTGGGGGTCAGCCCCAGCATTTT. It is translated as CASSSMVGGQPQHF.

CDR3 coding DNA: TGTGCCAGCAGCTTGGCCAGGGCACCTGAAGCTTTCTTT. Protein: CASSLARAPEAFF. This chain links TRBV5-4 with TRBJ1-1, with D perhaps matching TRBD1 (5 bases). The CDR3 is 13 residues long. CDR1 is SGHNT and CDR2 is YYREEE in the germline V gene (reference sequence). V was trimmed by 0 bases and J by 6 bases, leaving 9 bases between them.

The rearrangement links TRBV19 to TRBJ2-7; 14 nucleotides align to TRBD2. The CDR3 loop spans 18 amino acids. In germline, CDR1 is LNHDA, CDR2 SQIVND (reference sequence). Trimming at V came to 3 bases and at J to 3 bases, leaving 10 bases not matched to a gene. CDR3 sequence reads: CASSIRAPGLAGVYEQYF. The CDR3 region has the DNA TGTGCCAGTAGTATTCGGGCCCCGGGACTAGCGGGAGTCTACGAGCAGTACTTC.

The V and J genes are TRBV28 and TRBJ1-1; the D is unclear. V dropped 2 bases and J dropped 1 base, with 2 bases sitting between them. Germline values: CDR1 MDHEN, CDR2 SYDVKM. The CDR3 loop spans 12 amino acids. The CDR3 spells CASSLENTEAFF. CDR3 nucleotides: TGTGCCAGCAGTTTAGAGAACACTGAAGCTTTCTTT.

The chain combines TRBV5-1 with TRBJ1-2; a weak D match, TRBD1 (5 bases). V lost 4 bases and J lost 2, with 12 bases in between. Germline V CDR1 and CDR2: SGHRS, YFSETQ. The CDR3 consists of 14 residues. For the CDR3, the DNA is TGCGCCAGCAGCCGGGGAGAGGGGAACTATGGCTACACCTTC. Protein product: CASSRGEGNYGYTF. The whole variable domain, filled in from reference TRBV5-1 and TRBJ1-2, reads KAGVTQTPRYLIKTRGQQVTLSCSPISGHRSVSWYQQTPGQGLQFLFEYFSETQRNKGNFPGRFSGRQFSNSRSEMNVSTLELGDSALYLCASSRGEGNYGYTFGSGTRLTVV.

The chain joins TRBV6-6 to TRBJ1-5, with D unclear. V was shortened by 5 bases and J by 7 bases, with 12 bases between the two germline ends. CDR3 size: 13 residues. Per germline, CDR1 MNHNY and CDR2 SVGAGI (reference sequence). CDR3 protein: CASSPSWVQPQHF. Here the CDR3 DNA reads TGTGCCAGCAGTCCCTCTTGGGTGCAGCCCCAGCATTTT.

The chain combines TRBV7-6 with TRBJ2-1; 8 bases are a match to TRBD2. J was trimmed by 4 bases and V by 1 base; bases with no gene match: 3. The CDR3 consists of 15 residues. From germline, CDR1 is SGHVS and CDR2 FNYEAQ. CDR3 DNA: TGTGCCAGCAGCTTAGTTGCGGGGGGATACAATGAGCAGTTCTTC. As protein: CASSLVAGGYNEQFF.

This chain uses TRBV6-5 with TRBJ2-3; TRBD2 agrees at 8 bases. After removal of 8 bases from V and 2 bases from J, the junction contained 9 bases not matched to a gene. The CDR3 covers 15 residues. CDR1 is MNHEY, CDR2 SVGAGI, per germline. The CDR3 sequence is CASRGAGGFTDTQYF. In DNA form, the CDR3 reads TGTGCCAGCCGGGGGGCGGGAGGCTTCACAGATACGCAGTATTTT.

The chain links TRBV9 to TRBJ2-3; D could derive from TRBD1 or TRBD2 (5 bases each). The CDR3 covers 15 residues. Germline CDR1 SGDLS, CDR2 YYNGEE. V dropped 7 bases and J dropped 0 bases, with 15 bases sitting between them. CDR3 in amino acids: CASSDSGPSTDTQYF. The DNA of the CDR3 is TGTGCCAGCTCCGACAGCGGTCCTAGCACAGATACGCAGTATTTT.

The chain has TRBV23-1 and TRBJ2-7, with D possibly being TRBD1 or TRBD2 (5 bases each). TRBV23-1 is placed among ORFs of uncertain function. This CDR3 contains 12 residues. Trimming pared 7 bases from V and 4 bases from J, leaving 11 bases between. The CDR3 sequence: CASTGARYEQYF. Written as DNA, the CDR3 is TGCGCCAGCACCGGGGCCAGGTACGAGCAGTACTTC.